This TCR beta chain derives from a study of blood T cell repertoires in COVID-19. Study in general: Acute and convalescent COVID-19 specimens originated in the United States, Italy and Spain. T cells, B-cell-depleted T cells, or PBMCs supplied cDNA or gDNA.

Per germline, CDR1 SEHNR and CDR2 FQNEAQ (reference sequence). The CDR3 is made up of 14 amino acids. The germline V and J ends were trimmed by 2 bases and 5 bases, with 12 bases remaining between them. How the authors handled the data: Amplification of reference gene primers provided the estimated nucleated cell counts. Using immunoSEQ multiplex PCR, the repertoire was profiled, and TCRdb retains in-frame clones only, with some absent. The V and J calls and clone size come from that table; D and trimming were worked out from the DNA. The repertoire includes roughly 140,000 clones, about 90% of them detected once, and 1.7% sits in the top ten. Comment on this clone: Other DNA sequences in this specimen translate into the identical CDR3.

Source material: peripheral blood. This chain connects TRBV7-9 to TRBJ1-1; D perhaps matches TRBD1 (5 bases). This TCR was recovered from a woman aged 50 to 65 with acute or convalescent COVID-19. The CDR3 loop is CASSLQGVRTEAFF. The CDR3 coding sequence is TGTGCCAGCAGCTTACAGGGTGTCCGGACTGAAGCTTTCTTT.